The 21 T cell receptor beta chains below come from one sample, sequenced in a study of identical twins. MiXCR, run by TCRdb on the 5' RACE reads, gives a single entry per CDR3 protein. The sample lists 600,000 to 850,000 distinct CDR3 sequences; roughly 18% were seen once. Separately, the same data were catalogued under a study of T cells expressing NK-cell markers.

Sequences were obtained from PBMCs. These receptor sequences come from a woman between 18 and 29 years old in good health.

The CDR3 DNA is TGCAGCGTCGACAGGACAGGGCGGGAGGGCTACACCTTC. It translates to CSVDRTGREGYTF. The rearrangement joins TRBV29-1 to TRBJ1-2; 8 bases map to TRBD1. Germline-derived CDR1 and CDR2 are SQVTM and ANQGSEA. The CDR3 is 13 residues long. The junction had 11 bases not matched to a gene; V was cut back by 6 bases and J by 8 bases.

This clonotype was observed a handful of times. V usage is TRBV12-3 or TRBV12-4 and J usage is TRBJ2-5; D may be TRBD1 (5 bases). The V gene lost 5 bases and the J gene lost 7 bases, with 8 bases spanning the gap. This CDR3 is built from 11 residues. The CDR3 loop is CASSVTGTQYF. CDR3 bases: TGTGCCAGCAGTGTAACAGGGACCCAGTACTTC.

This clonotype has only a few counts. V and J are TRBV5-1 and TRBJ2-3, with 8 bases identical to TRBD1. Germline V gene lookup returns CDR1 SGHRS and CDR2 YFSETQ. The junction had 7 bases not matched to a gene; V was cut back by 2 bases and J by 5 bases. The CDR3 contains 15 residues. DNA of the CDR3: TGCGCCAGCAGCTTCAGGGCAGGGGGCAGAGATACGCAGTATTTT. Translation gives CASSFRAGGRDTQYF.

This clonotype came up once. The J gene is TRBJ2-7, the V gene TRBV4-3; the match to TRBD2 covers 11 bases. Germline CDR1 reads LGHNA; CDR2 reads YSLEER. CDR3 size: 16 residues. V gave up 0 bases and J gave up 7 bases; unmatched junction bases: 8. This CDR3 reads CASSQDLLAGAWEQYF. CDR3 DNA: TGCGCCAGCAGCCAAGATTTACTAGCGGGAGCCTGGGAGCAGTACTTC.

The chain carries TRBV3-1 and TRBJ2-3; D perhaps matches TRBD1 (5 bases). There are 15 residues in the CDR3. Germline V gene data show CDR1 as LGHDT and CDR2 as YNNKEL (reference sequence). V was clipped by 3 bases and J by 4 bases, with 14 bases between them. The CDR3 spells CASSQQGLSADTQYF. CDR3 bases: TGTGCCAGCAGCCAGCAGGGATTGAGTGCAGATACGCAGTATTTT.

This clonotype was found a few times. The chain carries TRBV29-1 and TRBJ2-5, with 8 bases fitting TRBD1. Germline V lookup: CDR1 SQVTM, CDR2 ANQGSEA. CDR3 length: 12 amino acids. The ends lost 5 bases at V and 3 bases at J; junction bases unmatched: 2. This CDR3 reads CSVKQGEETQYF. CDR3 DNA sequence: TGCAGCGTTAAACAGGGGGAAGAGACCCAGTACTTC.

This clonotype was seen a few times. The chain combines TRBV7-9 with TRBJ1-6, with D perhaps TRBD1 (5 bases). The V and J ends lost 3 bases and 8 bases respectively, with 14 bases between them. CDR3 length: 15 residues. Germline V gene sequence: CDR1 SEHNR, CDR2 FQNEAQ (reference sequence). The DNA for the CDR3 is TGTGCCAGCAGCTTTATGACAGTAGATTATTCACCCCTCCACTTT. Translated, it gives CASSFMTVDYSPLHF.

This clonotype was seen a few times. The rearrangement joins TRBV11-2 to TRBJ2-7; D not resolved. Germline V gene data show CDR1 as SGHAT and CDR2 as FQNNGV. There are 17 residues in the CDR3. V lost 5 bases and J 6 bases, leaving 26 bases between the germline ends. The CDR3 spells CASSRFWTAVGHGEQYF. DNA of the CDR3: TGTGCCAGCAGCCGTTTTTGGACCGCGGTAGGGCATGGCGAGCAGTACTTC.

In this sample, this clonotype turned up many times. This chain links TRBV12-3 or TRBV12-4 with TRBJ2-7, with a tentative D call TRBD1 (5 bases). V was pared by 5 bases and J by 2 bases, with 10 bases between. This CDR3 region has 13 residues. Written as DNA, the CDR3 is TGTGCCAGCAGTCTAGGGGTACCCTACGAGCAGTACTTC. This gives the protein CASSLGVPYEQYF.

In this sample, this clonotype turned up once. The CDR3, as DNA: TGCGCCAGCAGCCCAGGGATCAGCGGGGAAGAGACCCAGTACTTC. It specifies CASSPGISGEETQYF. The V call is TRBV4-1, the J call TRBJ2-5; 7 bases map to TRBD2. Per the germline V gene, CDR1 is MGHRA and CDR2 is YSYEKL. The junction had 8 bases not matched to a gene; V was cut back by 4 bases and J by 3 bases. The CDR3 is 15 residues long.

The chain is built from TRBV14 and TRBJ2-5; no firm D call. Germline V gene data show CDR1 as SGHDN and CDR2 as FVKESK. The CDR3 consists of 14 residues. V lost 0 bases, J lost 5 bases, and 10 bases lay in between. Written as DNA, the CDR3 is TGTGCCAGCAGCCAAGATCTAAGTATGGAGACCCAGTACTTC. Translated, it gives CASSQDLSMETQYF.

This clonotype was counted ten times or more. The rearrangement links TRBV29-1 to TRBJ2-7, with D unclear. The CDR3 contains 13 residues. V was cut by 5 bases and J by 2 bases, with 13 bases left in between. The V gene's germline CDR1 is SQVTM and CDR2 ANQGSEA. The CDR3 DNA sequence: TGCAGCGTTTTCACAGTCACTACCTACGAGCAGTACTTC. Its translation: CSVFTVTTYEQYF.

V is TRBV3-1 and J is TRBJ2-6, with D possibly called TRBD1 or TRBD2 (5 bases each). In germline, CDR1 is LGHDT, CDR2 YNNKEL (reference sequence). This CDR3 has 17 amino acids. V was pared by 1 base and J by 5 bases, with 15 bases between. This chain's CDR3 is CASSQAGGSSWANVLTF. CDR3 bases: TGTGCCAGCAGCCAAGCTGGGGGTTCCTCCTGGGCCAACGTCCTGACTTTC.

This clonotype occurred a few times. The rearrangement uses TRBV5-1 and TRBJ2-6; D is unclear. Trimming cost V 0 bases and J 0 bases, with 4 bases left between them. CDR1 SGHRS and CDR2 YFSETQ come from the germline V gene. CDR3 size: 15 residues. The CDR3 DNA reads TGCGCCAGCAGCTTGGTTGACTCTGGGGCCAACGTCCTGACTTTC. It codes for CASSLVDSGANVLTF.

This sequence joins TRBV12-3 or TRBV12-4 and TRBJ2-2; no clear D. The CDR3 loop spans 15 amino acids. V lost 2 bases to trimming and J lost 1 base, with 8 bases between them. The CDR3 loop is CASSLIPGNTGELFF. CDR3 sequence (DNA): TGTGCCAGCAGTTTAATTCCGGGGAACACCGGGGAGCTGTTTTTT.

The rearrangement links TRBV20-1 to TRBJ2-4; possible D gene TRBD2, 7 bases. Trimming pared 0 bases from V and 6 bases from J, leaving 9 bases between. Germline CDR1 DFQATT, CDR2 SNEGSKA (reference sequence). There are 13 residues in the CDR3. The CDR3 DNA sequence: TGCAGTGCTAGAGAAAGGGGGGGAAACATTCAGTACTTC. Protein sequence: CSARERGGNIQYF.

In this sample, this clonotype turned up a few times. V gene TRBV7-7 combines with J gene TRBJ2-1; D unresolved. Between the trimmed V and J ends, which lost 1 base and 2 bases, there was a span of 9 bases. The CDR3 loop spans 15 amino acids. Germline V gene data show CDR1 as SSHAT and CDR2 as FNYEAQ (reference sequence). The CDR3 region has the DNA TGTGCCAGCAGCTTAGGTACTTACCCCTACAATGAGCAGTTCTTC. This gives the protein CASSLGTYPYNEQFF.

The chain joins TRBV7-2 to TRBJ2-3, with D possibly being TRBD1 (6 bases). The V and J ends lost 4 bases and 2 bases respectively, with 7 bases between them. This CDR3 is 13 amino acids long. Germline V gene data show CDR1 as SGHTA and CDR2 as FQGNSA. The DNA of the CDR3 is TGTGCCAGCAGCTACAGGGTCACAGATACGCAGTATTTT. Translating gives CASSYRVTDTQYF.

This chain connects TRBV12-3 or TRBV12-4 to TRBJ1-2; a possible D gene is TRBD1 (6 bases). The CDR3 has 15 residues. V lost 6 bases and J 4 bases, leaving 18 bases between the germline ends. The CDR3 spells CASRHPGQSRYGYTF. The CDR3 bases are TGTGCCAGCAGACATCCCGGACAGTCGCGCTATGGCTACACCTTC.

This clonotype occurred many times. J is TRBJ2-5 and V is TRBV7-3; unclear D gene. V was pared by 5 bases and J by 2 bases, with 9 bases between. CDR1 SGHTA and CDR2 FQGTGA come from the germline V gene. The CDR3 contains 13 residues. Here the CDR3 reads CASSPRDQETQYF. DNA of the CDR3: TGTGCCAGCAGCCCCCGTGATCAAGAGACCCAGTACTTC.

This clonotype occurred a few times. Here the CDR3 DNA reads TGTGCCAGCAGGCAGGCAGATACGCAGTATTTT. Residues: CASRQADTQYF. This sequence joins TRBV6-5 and TRBJ2-3, with D unclear. The CDR3 spans 11 residues. From germline, CDR1 is MNHEY and CDR2 SVGAGI. The V end was cut by 6 bases, the J end by 4 bases, with 5 bases between.